One and the same sample provided the 9 T cell receptor beta chains below, sequenced in a study of T cells expressing NK-cell markers. TCRdb re-called the 5' RACE reads and catalogs CDR3 proteins one per entry, DNA excluded. The repertoire table contains about 380,000 distinct CDR3 sequences. The sequenced sample consisted of blood T cells: a sorted CD56 or NKG2C T cell subset, CD4+ or CD8+ T cells, or bulk PBMC T cells (not recorded which). The source of these receptors is a man aged 18-70 years in good health.

The chain employs TRBV7-3 and TRBJ2-3; TCRdb lists TRBD1, though no DNA is available to test this call. Per germline, CDR1 SGHTA and CDR2 FQGTGA. The CDR3 is 17 amino acids. This CDR3 reads CASSLRSGATSTDTQYF.

The CDR3: CASSLFRWGDGTGELFF. The J gene is TRBJ2-2, the V gene TRBV27; TCRdb's D gene call, TRBD2, goes unchecked for lack of DNA. In germline, CDR1 is MNHEY, CDR2 SMNVEV (reference sequence). The CDR3 has 17 residues.

The chain recombines TRBV2 with TRBJ2-5; TCRdb lists TRBD1, though no DNA is available to test this call. Germline V gene sequence: CDR1 SNHLY, CDR2 FYNNEI. There are 13 residues in the CDR3. CDR3 sequence: CASRSGGQETQYF.

This sequence joins TRBV11-2 and TRBJ2-1; TCRdb designates TRBD1, a call that cannot be tested without DNA. The CDR3 totals 16 residues. Germline V CDR1 and CDR2: SGHAT, FQNNGV. The CDR3 loop is CASSYRAGGQYNEQFF.

V and J are TRBV6-2 or TRBV6-3 and TRBJ1-2; the TCRdb D gene call, TRBD1, has no DNA to confirm it. Germline CDR1 is MNHEY and CDR2 is SVGEGT. CDR3 length: 15 residues. The CDR3 is CASNNWGRGLDGYTF.

V usage is TRBV7-8 and J usage is TRBJ1-5; the D call from TCRdb, TRBD1, cannot be confirmed without DNA. CDR1 and CDR2 (germline): SGHVS, FQNEAQ. This CDR3 region has 15 residues. Here the CDR3 reads CASSSNGQGNQPQHF.

The chain has TRBV27 and TRBJ2-7. CDR1 is MNHEY and CDR2 is SMNVEV in the germline V gene (reference sequence). CDR3 length: 14 amino acids. CDR3 residues: CASRKQELGYEQYF.

V and J are TRBV7-9 and TRBJ2-1; TCRdb proposes TRBD2, but this gene call is untestable without DNA. This CDR3 is built from 15 residues. Per germline, CDR1 SEHNR and CDR2 FQNEAQ (reference sequence). The CDR3 here is CASSPRGSAGNEQFF.

This CDR3 is CASSVLGQPGQPQHF. The chain has TRBV12-3 or TRBV12-4 and TRBJ1-5; TCRdb reports TRBD1, a call that lacks DNA to check it against. The CDR3 is 15 amino acids.